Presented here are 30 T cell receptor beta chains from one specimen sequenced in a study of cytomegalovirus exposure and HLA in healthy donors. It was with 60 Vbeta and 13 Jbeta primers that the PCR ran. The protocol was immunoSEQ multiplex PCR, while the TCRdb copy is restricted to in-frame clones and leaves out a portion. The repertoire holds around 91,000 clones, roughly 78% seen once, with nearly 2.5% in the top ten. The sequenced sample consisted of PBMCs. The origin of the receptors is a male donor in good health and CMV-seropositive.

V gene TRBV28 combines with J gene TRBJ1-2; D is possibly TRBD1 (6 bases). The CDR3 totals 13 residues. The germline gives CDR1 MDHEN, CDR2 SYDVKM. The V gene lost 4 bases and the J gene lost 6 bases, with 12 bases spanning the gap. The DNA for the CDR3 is TGTGCCAGCAGTTCACAGGGATGGAATGGCTACACCTTC. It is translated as CASSSQGWNGYTF.

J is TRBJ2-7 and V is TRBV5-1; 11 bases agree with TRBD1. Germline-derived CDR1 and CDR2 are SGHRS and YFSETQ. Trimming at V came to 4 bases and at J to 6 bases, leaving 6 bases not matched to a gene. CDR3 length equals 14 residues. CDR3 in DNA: TGCGCCAGCAGCACGGGGACAGGGGGGATCGAGCAGTACTTC. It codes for CASSTGTGGIEQYF.

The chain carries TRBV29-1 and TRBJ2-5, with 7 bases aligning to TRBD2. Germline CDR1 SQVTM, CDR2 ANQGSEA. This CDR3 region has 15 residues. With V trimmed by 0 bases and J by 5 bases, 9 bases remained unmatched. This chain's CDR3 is CSVEDLGAGGETQYF. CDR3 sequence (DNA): TGCAGCGTTGAAGATCTTGGTGCCGGGGGGGAGACCCAGTACTTC.

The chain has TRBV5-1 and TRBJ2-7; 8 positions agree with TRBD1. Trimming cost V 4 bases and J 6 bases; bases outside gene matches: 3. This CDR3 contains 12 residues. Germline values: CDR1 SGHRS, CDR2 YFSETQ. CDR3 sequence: CASSRQGREQYF. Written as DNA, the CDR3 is TGCGCCAGCAGCCGACAGGGGCGCGAGCAGTACTTC.

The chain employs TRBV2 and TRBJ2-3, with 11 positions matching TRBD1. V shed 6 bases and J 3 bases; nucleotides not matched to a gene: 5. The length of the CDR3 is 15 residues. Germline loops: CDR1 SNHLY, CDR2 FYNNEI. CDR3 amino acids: CASREDRGLTDTQYF. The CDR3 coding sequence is TGTGCCAGCAGGGAGGACAGGGGGCTAACAGATACGCAGTATTTT.

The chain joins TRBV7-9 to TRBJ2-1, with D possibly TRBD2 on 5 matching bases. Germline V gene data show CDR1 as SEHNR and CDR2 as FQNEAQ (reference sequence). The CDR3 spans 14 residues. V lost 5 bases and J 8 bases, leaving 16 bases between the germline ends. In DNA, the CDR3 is TGTGCCAGCAGCCCGCGGGCTCTTTCCTATGAGCAGTTCTTC. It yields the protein CASSPRALSYEQFF.

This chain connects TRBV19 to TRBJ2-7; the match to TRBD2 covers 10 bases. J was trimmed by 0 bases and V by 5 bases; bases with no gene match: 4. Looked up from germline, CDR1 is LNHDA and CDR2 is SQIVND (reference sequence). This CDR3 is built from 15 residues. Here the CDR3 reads CASSSSGRFSYEQYF. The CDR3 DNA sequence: TGTGCCAGTAGTTCTAGCGGGAGATTCTCCTACGAGCAGTACTTC.

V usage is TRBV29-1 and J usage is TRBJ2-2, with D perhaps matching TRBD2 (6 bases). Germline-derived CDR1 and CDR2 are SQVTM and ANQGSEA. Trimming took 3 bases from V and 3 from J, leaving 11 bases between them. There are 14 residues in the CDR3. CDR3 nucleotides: TGCAGCGTTGAGGGGGACTTATACACCGGGGAGCTGTTTTTT. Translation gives CSVEGDLYTGELFF.

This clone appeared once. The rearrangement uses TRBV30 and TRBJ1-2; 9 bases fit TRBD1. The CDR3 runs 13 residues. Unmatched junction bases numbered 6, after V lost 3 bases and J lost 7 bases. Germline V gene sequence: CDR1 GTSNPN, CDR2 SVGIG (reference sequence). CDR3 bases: TGTGCCTGGAGCGACAGGGGGTCTTCTGGCTACACCTTC. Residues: CAWSDRGSSGYTF. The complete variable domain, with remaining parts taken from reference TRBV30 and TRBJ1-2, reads SQTIHQWPATLVQPVGSPLSLECTVEGTSNPNLYWYRQAAGRGLQLLFYSVGIGQISSEVPQNLSASRPQDRQFILSSKKLLLSDSGFYLCAWSDRGSSGYTFGSGTRLTVV.

CDR3 sequence reads: CAWSRGQGDHYGYTF. The CDR3 bases are TGTGCCTGGAGTAGGGGACAGGGCGATCACTATGGCTACACCTTC. The rearrangement joins TRBV30 to TRBJ1-2, with TRBD1 identical over 9 bases. This CDR3 is built from 15 residues. Looked up from germline, CDR1 is GTSNPN and CDR2 is SVGIG (reference sequence). After removal of 2 bases from V and 3 bases from J, the junction contained 7 bases not matched to a gene.

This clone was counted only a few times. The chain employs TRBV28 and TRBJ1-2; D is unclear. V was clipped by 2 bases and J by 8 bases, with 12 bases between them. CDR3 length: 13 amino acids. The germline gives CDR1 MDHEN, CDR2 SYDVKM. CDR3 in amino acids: CASSLRRGQGYTF. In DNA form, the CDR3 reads TGTGCCAGCAGTTTACGCAGAGGGCAAGGCTACACCTTC.

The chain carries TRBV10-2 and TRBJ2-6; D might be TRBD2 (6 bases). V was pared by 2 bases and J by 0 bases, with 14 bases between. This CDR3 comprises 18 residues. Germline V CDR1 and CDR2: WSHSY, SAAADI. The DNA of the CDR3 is TGCGCCAGCAGTGAGATTGCGGGACCTGGCTCTGGGGCCAACGTCCTGACTTTC. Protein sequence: CASSEIAGPGSGANVLTF.

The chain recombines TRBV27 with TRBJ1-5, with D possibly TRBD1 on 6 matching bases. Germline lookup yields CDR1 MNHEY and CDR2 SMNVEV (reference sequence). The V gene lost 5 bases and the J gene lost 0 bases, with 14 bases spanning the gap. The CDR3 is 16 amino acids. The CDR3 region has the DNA TGTGCCAGCAGTACGGGGACACCATATAGCAATCAGCCCCAGCATTTT. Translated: CASSTGTPYSNQPQHF.

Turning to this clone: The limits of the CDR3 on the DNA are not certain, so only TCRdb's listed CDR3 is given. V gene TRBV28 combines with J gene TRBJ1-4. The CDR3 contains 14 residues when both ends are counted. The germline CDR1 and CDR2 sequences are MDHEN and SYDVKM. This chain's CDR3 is CASSTSRTNEKLFF.

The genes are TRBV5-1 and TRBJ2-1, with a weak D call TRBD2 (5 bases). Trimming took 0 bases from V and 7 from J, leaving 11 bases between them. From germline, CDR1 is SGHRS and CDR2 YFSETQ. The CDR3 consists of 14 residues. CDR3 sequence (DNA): TGCGCCAGCAGCTTGGGGAGGCTGGAAAATGAGCAGTTCTTC. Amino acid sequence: CASSLGRLENEQFF.

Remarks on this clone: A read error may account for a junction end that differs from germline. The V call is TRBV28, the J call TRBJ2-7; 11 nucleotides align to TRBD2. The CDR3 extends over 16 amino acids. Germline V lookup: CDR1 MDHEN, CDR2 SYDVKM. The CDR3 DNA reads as TGTGCCAGCAGTTCTCTACTAGCGGGAGCCTCCCACGAGCAGTACTTC. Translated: CASSSLLAGASHEQYF.

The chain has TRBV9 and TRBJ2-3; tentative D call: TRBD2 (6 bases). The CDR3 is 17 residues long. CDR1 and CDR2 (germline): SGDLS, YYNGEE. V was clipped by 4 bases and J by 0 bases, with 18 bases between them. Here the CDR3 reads CASSTPVSGASTDTQYF. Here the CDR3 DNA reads TGTGCCAGCAGCACTCCAGTTAGCGGAGCGAGCACAGATACGCAGTATTTT.

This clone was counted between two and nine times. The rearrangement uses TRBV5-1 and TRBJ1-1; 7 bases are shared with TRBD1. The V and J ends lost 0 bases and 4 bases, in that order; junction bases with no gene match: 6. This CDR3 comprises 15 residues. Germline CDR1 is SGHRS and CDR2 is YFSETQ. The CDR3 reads CASSLEGGRATEAFF. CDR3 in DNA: TGCGCCAGCAGCTTGGAAGGGGGCAGGGCCACTGAAGCTTTCTTT.

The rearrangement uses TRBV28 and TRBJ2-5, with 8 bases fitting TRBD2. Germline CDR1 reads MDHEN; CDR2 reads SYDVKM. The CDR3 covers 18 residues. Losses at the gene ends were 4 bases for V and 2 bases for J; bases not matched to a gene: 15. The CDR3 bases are TGTGCCAGCAGTTCGTCCGGGAGGGCCGAAATACTTCAAGAGACCCAGTACTTC. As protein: CASSSSGRAEILQETQYF.

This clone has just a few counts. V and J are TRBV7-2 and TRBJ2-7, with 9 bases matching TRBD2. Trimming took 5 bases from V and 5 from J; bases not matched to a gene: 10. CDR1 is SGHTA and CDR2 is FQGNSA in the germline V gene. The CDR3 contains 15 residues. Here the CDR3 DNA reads TGTGCCAGCAGCGAGTGGGCGGGAGGGCCGAACGAGCAGTACTTC. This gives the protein CASSEWAGGPNEQYF.

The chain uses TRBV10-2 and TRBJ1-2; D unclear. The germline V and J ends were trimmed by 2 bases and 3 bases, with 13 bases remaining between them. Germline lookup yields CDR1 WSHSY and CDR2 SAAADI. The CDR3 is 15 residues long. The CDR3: CASSETRAGDYGYTF. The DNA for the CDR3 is TGCGCCAGCAGTGAGACTAGGGCGGGTGACTATGGCTACACCTTC.

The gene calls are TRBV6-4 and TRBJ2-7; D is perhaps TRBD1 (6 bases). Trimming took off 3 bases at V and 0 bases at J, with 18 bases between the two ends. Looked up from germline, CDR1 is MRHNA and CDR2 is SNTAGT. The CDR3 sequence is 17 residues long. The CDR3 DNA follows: TGTGCCAGCAGTGAATCCCTATGGGACACGGACTCCTACGAGCAGTACTTC. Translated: CASSESLWDTDSYEQYF.

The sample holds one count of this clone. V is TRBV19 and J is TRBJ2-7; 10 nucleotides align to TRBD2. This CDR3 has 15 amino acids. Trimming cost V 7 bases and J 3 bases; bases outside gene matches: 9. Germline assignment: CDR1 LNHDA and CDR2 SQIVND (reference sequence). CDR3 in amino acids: CASTTLTSGIYEQYF. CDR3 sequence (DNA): TGTGCCAGTACCACCCTAACTAGCGGGATCTACGAGCAGTACTTC.

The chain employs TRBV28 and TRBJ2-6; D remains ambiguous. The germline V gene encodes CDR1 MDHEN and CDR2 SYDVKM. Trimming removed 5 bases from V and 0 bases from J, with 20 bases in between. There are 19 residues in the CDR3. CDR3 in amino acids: CASSHELNAILSGANVLTF. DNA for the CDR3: TGTGCCAGCAGTCACGAGCTTAACGCGATCCTCTCTGGGGCCAACGTCCTGACTTTC. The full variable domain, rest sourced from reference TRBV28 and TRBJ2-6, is DVKVTQSSRYLVKRTGEKVFLECVQDMDHENMFWYRQDPGLGLRLIYFSYDVKMKEKGDIPEGYSVSREKKERFSLILESASTNQTSMYLCASSHELNAILSGANVLTFGAGSRLTVL.

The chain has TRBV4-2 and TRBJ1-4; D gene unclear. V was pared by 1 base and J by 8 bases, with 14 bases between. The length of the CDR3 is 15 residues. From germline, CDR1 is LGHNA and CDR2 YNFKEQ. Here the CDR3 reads CASSQAEGSSEKLFF. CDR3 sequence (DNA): TGTGCCAGCAGCCAAGCCGAGGGTTCCAGCGAAAAACTGTTTTTT.

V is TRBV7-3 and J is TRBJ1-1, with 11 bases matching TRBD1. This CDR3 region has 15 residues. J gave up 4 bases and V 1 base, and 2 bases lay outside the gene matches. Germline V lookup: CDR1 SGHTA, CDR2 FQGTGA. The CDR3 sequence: CASSLSGTGGTEAFF. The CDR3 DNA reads TGTGCCAGCAGCTTAAGTGGGACAGGGGGCACTGAAGCTTTCTTT.

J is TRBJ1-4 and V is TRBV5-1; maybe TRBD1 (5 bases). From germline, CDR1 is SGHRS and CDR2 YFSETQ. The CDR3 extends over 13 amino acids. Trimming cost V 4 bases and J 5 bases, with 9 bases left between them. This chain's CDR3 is CASSPDRNEKLFF. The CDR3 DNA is TGCGCCAGCAGCCCCGACAGAAATGAAAAACTGTTTTTT.

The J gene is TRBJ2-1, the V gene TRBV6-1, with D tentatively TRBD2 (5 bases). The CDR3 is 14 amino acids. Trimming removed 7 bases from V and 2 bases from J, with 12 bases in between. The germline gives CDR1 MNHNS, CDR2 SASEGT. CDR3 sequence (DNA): TGTGCCAGCATGGTGGGAGAGGCCTACAATGAGCAGTTCTTC. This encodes CASMVGEAYNEQFF.

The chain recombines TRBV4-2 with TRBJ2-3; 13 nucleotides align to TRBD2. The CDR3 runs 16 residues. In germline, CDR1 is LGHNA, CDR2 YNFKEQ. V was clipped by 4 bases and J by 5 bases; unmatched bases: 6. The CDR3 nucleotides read TGTGCCAGCAGCCCCGGACTAGCGGGAGTAATAGATACGCAGTATTTT. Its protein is CASSPGLAGVIDTQYF.

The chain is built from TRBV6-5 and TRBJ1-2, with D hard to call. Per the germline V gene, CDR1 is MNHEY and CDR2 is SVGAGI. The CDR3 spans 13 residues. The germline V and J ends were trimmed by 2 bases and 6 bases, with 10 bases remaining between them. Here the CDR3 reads CASSYAVENGYTF. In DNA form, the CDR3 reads TGTGCCAGCAGTTACGCAGTGGAGAATGGCTACACCTTC.